This T cell receptor (beta chain) derives from a study of long-term antiretroviral therapy in people with HIV. Background on the study: The earliest specimens came about a decade ahead of the 2015 immediate-ART recommendation. Overall study results and limits: Clonal populations expanded prior to ART predominated within the repertoire at all time points.

The germline V gene encodes CDR1 MDHEN and CDR2 SYDVKM. The ends were cut back, 6 bases at V and 4 bases at J, with 16 bases in the middle. CDR3 size: 15 residues. Running of the v3.0 immunoSEQ assay took place at survey level. Using immunoSEQ multiplex PCR, the repertoire was profiled, and TCRdb retains in-frame clones only, with some absent. The sample yields about 28,000 clones, roughly 80% seen once. As for this clone: Antigen unknown.

The specimen was unsorted PBMCs, collected 3 years after starting antiretroviral therapy. The rearrangement joins TRBV28 to TRBJ2-1; tentatively, D is TRBD1 (6 bases). The sequence came from a man between 35 and 55 years old with HIV. The CDR3 loop reads CASSHVRRGYNEQFF. DNA of the CDR3: TGTGCCAGCAGCCACGTTCGCAGGGGATACAATGAGCAGTTCTTC.